The 25 T cell receptor beta chains below all came from one sample that was sequenced in a study of shared clonotypes between healthy human individuals. Measured with immunoSEQ multiplex PCR; TCRdb has only the in-frame clones, and not every one. The sample includes roughly 2 million clones, 85% to 95% of them seen just once. CD45RO negativity and positive selection for CCR7 defined naive CD8 cells, a population that excluded terminally differentiated effector memory CD45RA+ cells. Sequencing input: naive CD8+ T cells sorted from blood. The receptors were gathered from a man between 18 and 29 years old in good health.

The chain couples TRBV20-1 to TRBJ2-2, with unresolved D. The germline V and J ends were trimmed by 6 bases and 5 bases, with 7 bases remaining between them. The CDR3 is 11 residues long. Germline V lookup: CDR1 DFQATT, CDR2 SNEGSKA (reference sequence). CDR3 coding DNA: TGCAGTGCCCCGGCAACCGGGGAGCTGTTTTTT. Translating gives CSAPATGELFF.

The chain carries TRBV21-1 and TRBJ2-7. TRBV21-1 is a recognized pseudogene. There are 14 residues in the CDR3. CDR3 nucleotides: TGTGCCAGCAGCAAAAACGGGCCAAGCAGCGAGCAGTACTTC. It encodes CASSKNGPSSEQYF.

On this clone: This CDR3 is also generated by other DNA sequences in the sample. The V call is TRBV5-4, the J call TRBJ2-5; the D is unclear. Looked up from germline, CDR1 is SGHNT and CDR2 is YYREEE (reference sequence). V was cut by 2 bases and J by 5 bases, with 10 bases left in between. CDR3 length: 13 residues. For the CDR3, the DNA is TGTGCCAGCAGCTTCATGGGTGGGGAGACCCAGTACTTC. It specifies CASSFMGGETQYF.

The V gene is TRBV6-5, the J gene TRBJ2-7; D ambiguous. Germline V CDR1 and CDR2: MNHEY, SVGAGI. Trimming took off 8 bases at V and 3 bases at J, with 5 bases between the two ends. The CDR3 covers 10 residues. This chain's CDR3 is CASGVYEQYF. The DNA for the CDR3 is TGTGCCAGCGGGGTCTACGAGCAGTACTTC.

The chain combines TRBV27 with TRBJ1-2, with TRBD1 matching over 9 bases. CDR3 length: 13 residues. The trim removed 2 bases at V and 8 bases at J, leaving 3 bases unmatched. Germline values: CDR1 MNHEY, CDR2 SMNVEV (reference sequence). The CDR3 nucleotides are TGTGCCAGCAGTTTAGGGACAGGGATCGGCTACACCTTC. Protein sequence: CASSLGTGIGYTF.

J is TRBJ2-2 and V is TRBV28; the match to TRBD1 covers 7 bases. This CDR3 is 12 amino acids long. Germline V gives CDR1 MDHEN, CDR2 SYDVKM. Trimming cost V 6 bases and J 7 bases; bases outside gene matches: 2. DNA of the CDR3: TGTGCCAGCAGCCGACAGGGCGGGGAGCTGTTTTTT. As protein: CASSRQGGELFF. Drawing the rest from reference TRBV28 and TRBJ2-2, the complete variable domain is DVKVTQSSRYLVKRTGEKVFLECVQDMDHENMFWYRQDPGLGLRLIYFSYDVKMKEKGDIPEGYSVSREKKERFSLILESASTNQTSMYLCASSRQGGELFFGEGSRLTVL.

The V gene is TRBV5-6, the J gene TRBJ2-2; unclear D gene. The CDR3 sequence is 14 residues long. Trimming pared 0 bases from V and 3 bases from J, leaving 6 bases between. Germline CDR1 and CDR2: SGHDT and YYEEEE. This CDR3 reads CASSLELYTGELFF. The CDR3 DNA sequence: TGTGCCAGCAGCTTGGAACTTTACACCGGGGAGCTGTTTTTT.

This chain joins TRBV9 and TRBJ2-5; perhaps TRBD2 as D (6 bases). This CDR3 contains 15 residues. Trimming left V 0 bases short and J 5 bases short, with 14 bases between. The germline V gene encodes CDR1 SGDLS and CDR2 YYNGEE. CDR3 sequence reads: CASSVGDFVHETQYF. The CDR3 DNA follows: TGTGCCAGCAGCGTAGGGGACTTCGTCCACGAGACCCAGTACTTC.

This rearrangement joins TRBV4-2 to TRBJ2-3, with 9 bases lining up with TRBD2. Germline loops: CDR1 LGHNA, CDR2 YNFKEQ. There are 16 residues in the CDR3. The junction had 5 bases not matched to a gene; V was cut back by 1 base and J by 3 bases. The DNA for the CDR3 is TGTGCCAGCAGCCAAGCCGCGGGGGGGATAACAGATACGCAGTATTTT. This sequence encodes CASSQAAGGITDTQYF.

The chain is built from TRBV4-1 and TRBJ2-7; 7 bases agree with TRBD1. The CDR3 loop spans 15 amino acids. V was pared by 5 bases and J by 1 base, with 8 bases of the junction left unmatched. The germline CDR1 and CDR2 sequences are MGHRA and YSYEKL. DNA for the CDR3: TGCGCCAGCAGCTCCGGGGCAGGGGGTTCCTACGAGCAGTACTTC. Its protein product is CASSSGAGGSYEQYF.

The J gene is TRBJ1-4, the V gene TRBV6-1; D possibly corresponds to TRBD1 (6 bases). V lost 4 bases and J 5 bases, leaving 23 bases between the germline ends. Germline-derived CDR1 and CDR2 are MNHNS and SASEGT. The CDR3 is 18 residues long. The DNA of the CDR3 is TGTGCCAGCAGTGCCGAAGGTTGGGACAATGTTATGAATGAAAAACTGTTTTTT. It is translated as CASSAEGWDNVMNEKLFF.

The chain joins TRBV29-1 to TRBJ2-5; 13 bases line up with TRBD2. J was trimmed by 4 bases and V by 1 base; bases with no gene match: 6. Germline-derived CDR1 and CDR2 are SQVTM and ANQGSEA. The CDR3 runs to 16 residues. CDR3 sequence: CSVEGGTSGEGETQYF. The CDR3 DNA reads as TGCAGCGTTGAAGGGGGGACTAGCGGGGAAGGAGAGACCCAGTACTTC.

The CDR3 DNA follows: TGTGCCAGCAGCCCAGGGGTAGGACAATACGAGCAGTACTTC. The encoded protein is CASSPGVGQYEQYF. The genes are TRBV7-6 and TRBJ2-7; D might be TRBD1 (6 bases). This CDR3 has 14 residues. V dropped 5 bases and J dropped 4 bases, with 15 bases sitting between them. Per germline, CDR1 SGHVS and CDR2 FNYEAQ.

This clone was seen once. The chain joins TRBV5-1 to TRBJ2-7, with 12 nucleotides matching TRBD2. The CDR3 extends over 15 amino acids. From germline, CDR1 is SGHRS and CDR2 YFSETQ. The junction had 4 bases not matched to a gene; V was cut back by 4 bases and J by 2 bases. CDR3 loop: CASSILAGGAYEQYF. The CDR3 DNA reads as TGCGCCAGCAGCATACTAGCGGGGGGTGCCTACGAGCAGTACTTC.

V is TRBV18 and J is TRBJ2-7; D tentatively reads TRBD1 or TRBD2 (5 bases each). Per the germline V gene, CDR1 is KGHSH and CDR2 is LQKENI. Trimming took 0 bases from V and 2 from J, leaving 8 bases between them. The CDR3 covers 14 residues. Here the CDR3 DNA reads TGTGCCAGCTCACCACCCGGGACGGCCTACGAGCAGTACTTC. This encodes CASSPPGTAYEQYF.

The chain couples TRBV6-1 to TRBJ1-5; TRBD1 is a possible D gene (5 bases). The length of the CDR3 is 15 residues. V gave up 1 base and J gave up 5 bases, with 12 bases separating them. Germline V CDR1 and CDR2: MNHNS, SASEGT. The CDR3 DNA reads as TGTGCCAGCAGTGAAGATGGGGGTTGGTATCAGCCCCAGCATTTT. It yields the protein CASSEDGGWYQPQHF.

The CDR3 loop is CASSPRQGGGTDTQYF. CDR3 in DNA: TGTGCCAGCAGCCCTAGACAGGGCGGAGGTACAGATACGCAGTATTTT. This chain joins TRBV7-9 and TRBJ2-3; 7 positions match TRBD1. Germline CDR1 reads SEHNR; CDR2 reads FQNEAQ (reference sequence). The CDR3 covers 16 residues. Unmatched junction bases numbered 11, after V lost 5 bases and J lost 3 bases.

The chain couples TRBV2 to TRBJ2-2; no definite D call. The CDR3 length is 17 residues. V lost 4 bases, J lost 6 bases, and 21 bases lay in between. Germline-derived CDR1 and CDR2 are SNHLY and FYNNEI. The CDR3 coding sequence is TGTGCCAGCAGTGCCCCTGATGGGTTCAAGTTGGCCGGGGAGCTGTTTTTT. Encoded protein: CASSAPDGFKLAGELFF.

The chain uses TRBV10-2 and TRBJ2-1; 8 bases fit TRBD2. This CDR3 is built from 16 residues. V trimming: 3 bases; J trimming: 0 bases; junction bases outside the gene matches: 4. Germline V CDR1 and CDR2: WSHSY, SAAADI. CDR3 region: CASSDSGESSYNEQFF. The CDR3 bases are TGCGCCAGCAGTGATAGCGGGGAAAGCTCCTACAATGAGCAGTTCTTC.

The genes are TRBV4-3 and TRBJ1-6; D gene ambiguous. Germline V gene data show CDR1 as LGHNA and CDR2 as YSLEER. V was clipped by 0 bases and J by 6 bases, with 12 bases between them. The CDR3 extends over 16 amino acids. CDR3 sequence (DNA): TGCGCCAGCAGCCAAGAAGTTGGGCCTTTTAATTCACCCCTCCACTTT. Its translation: CASSQEVGPFNSPLHF.

The CDR3 DNA sequence: TGTGCCAGCAGTGATAGGCAGGGGAGGCACGAGCAGTACTTC. This codes for CASSDRQGRHEQYF. The V gene is TRBV6-4, the J gene TRBJ2-7, with D possibly called TRBD1 or TRBD2 (6 bases each). Germline-derived CDR1 and CDR2 are MRHNA and SNTAGT. The CDR3 has 14 residues. V lost 3 bases and J lost 5, with 14 bases in between.

The chain recombines TRBV27 with TRBJ2-7; D is perhaps TRBD1 or TRBD2 (6 bases each). Trimming left V 6 bases short and J 4 bases short, with 13 bases between. Germline V gene lookup returns CDR1 MNHEY and CDR2 SMNVEV (reference sequence). The CDR3 covers 13 residues. Here the CDR3 DNA reads TGTGCCAGCAGGTACAGGGAGGCGTACGAGCAGTACTTC. Its protein product is CASRYREAYEQYF.

Here the CDR3 reads CASTRRDREYEQYF. The DNA for the CDR3 is TGTGCCAGCACCCGTCGAGACAGGGAGTACGAGCAGTACTTC. The J gene is TRBJ2-7, the V gene TRBV11-3, with 7 bases that match TRBD1. The J segment lost 4 bases and the V segment lost 7 bases, leaving 10 bases of the junction unmatched. This CDR3 has 14 residues. Germline V CDR1 and CDR2: SGHNT, YENEEA.

The chain employs TRBV6-1 and TRBJ2-4; tentative D call: TRBD1 (6 bases). Germline CDR1 and CDR2: MNHNS and SASEGT. CDR3 length equals 15 residues. V lost 3 bases to trimming and J lost 4 bases, with 13 bases between them. This CDR3 is CASSEGANPKNIQYF. For the CDR3, the DNA is TGTGCCAGCAGTGAGGGGGCAAACCCGAAAAACATTCAGTACTTC.

V and J are TRBV5-1 and TRBJ1-2; tentatively, D is TRBD1 (6 bases). This CDR3 contains 13 residues. The germline CDR1 and CDR2 sequences are SGHRS and YFSETQ. Trimming cost V 0 bases and J 7 bases, with 10 bases left between them. CDR3 sequence (DNA): TGCGCCAGCAGCTTGGAACAGGGCTCTGGCTACACCTTC. Protein product: CASSLEQGSGYTF.